Detailed here is one TCR beta chain. Per the study methods: Reference gene primer amplification gave estimated nucleated cell counts. TCRdb's table, derived via immunoSEQ multiplex PCR, lists solely in-frame clones and lacks some. V, J and clone size were drawn from that table, and D and trimming were deduced from the DNA. The repertoire holds roughly 360,000 clones, about 89% seen once, with around 1.3% in the top ten. These data are taken from a study of blood T cell repertoires in COVID-19. CDR1 SGHRS and CDR2 YFSETQ come from the germline V gene. V shed 4 bases and J shed 2 bases, with 12 bases lying between them. This CDR3 has 15 residues. Cohorts were based on clinical histories the participants reported.

This rearrangement joins TRBV5-1 to TRBJ1-4, with D possibly being TRBD1 (5 bases). The sample consisted of PBMCs or T cells enriched from blood (not recorded which). The TCR originated in a man aged 25-40 years who had recovered from COVID-19. The CDR3 region is CASSERTLTNEKLFF. The CDR3 DNA sequence: TGCGCCAGCAGCGAGAGGACACTTACTAATGAAAAACTGTTTTTT.